This TCR beta chain was observed in a study of blood T cell repertoires in COVID-19. The overall study: T cells, B-cell-depleted T cells, or PBMCs provided the cDNA or gDNA that served as material.

Sequenced by immunoSEQ multiplex PCR; TCRdb stores in-frame clones only, minus some. Of approximately 340,000 clones listed, roughly nine tenths were seen once; the top ten hold around 0.86%. CDR3 length equals 16 residues. Trimming left V 0 bases short and J 7 bases short, with 15 bases between. Germline loops: CDR1 KGHDR, CDR2 SFDVKD. Cohorts were determined from participant-reported clinical history. Sequencing was carried out using PBMCs or T cells enriched from blood (not recorded which). The origin of this receptor is a woman aged 40 to 50 who had been exposed to COVID-19. The chain carries TRBV24-1 and TRBJ2-1, with D possibly matching TRBD2 (6 bases). CDR3 sequence: CATSDLAPFGRNEQFF. CDR3 nucleotides: TGTGCCACCAGTGATTTGGCCCCCTTTGGGAGGAATGAGCAGTTCTTC.